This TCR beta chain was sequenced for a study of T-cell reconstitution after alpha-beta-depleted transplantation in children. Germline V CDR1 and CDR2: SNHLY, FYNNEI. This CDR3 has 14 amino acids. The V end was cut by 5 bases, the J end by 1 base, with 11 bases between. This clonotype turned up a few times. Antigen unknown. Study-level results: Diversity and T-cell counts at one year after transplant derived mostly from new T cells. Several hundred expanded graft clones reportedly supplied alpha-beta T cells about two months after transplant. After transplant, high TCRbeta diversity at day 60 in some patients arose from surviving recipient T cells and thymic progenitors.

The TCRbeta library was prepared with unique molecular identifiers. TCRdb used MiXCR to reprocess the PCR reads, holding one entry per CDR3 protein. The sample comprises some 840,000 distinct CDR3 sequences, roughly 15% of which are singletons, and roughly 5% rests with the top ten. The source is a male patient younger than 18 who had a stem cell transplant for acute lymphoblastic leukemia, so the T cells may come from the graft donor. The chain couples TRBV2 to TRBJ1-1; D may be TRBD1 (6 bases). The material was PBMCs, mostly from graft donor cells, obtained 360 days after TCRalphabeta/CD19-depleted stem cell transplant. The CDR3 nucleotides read TGTGCCAGCAGTTACAGGGACCCGAACACTGAAGCTTTCTTT. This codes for CASSYRDPNTEAFF.